These 21 T cell receptor beta chains were all obtained from the same sample, sequenced in a study of cytomegalovirus exposure and HLA in healthy donors. Vbeta (60) and Jbeta (13) primers were used in the PCR. Clones were sequenced by immunoSEQ multiplex PCR, and TCRdb holds only the in-frame ones, with some missing. Among tens of thousands of clones listed, over 40% were seen once. Specimen: PBMCs. The receptors come from a woman between 40 and 55 years old in good health and CMV-seropositive.

The V call is TRBV5-8, the J call TRBJ1-1; 8 bases match TRBD1. This CDR3 is 14 amino acids long. With V trimmed by 3 bases and J by 1 base, 2 bases remained unmatched. The germline V gene encodes CDR1 SGHTS and CDR2 YDEGEE. The CDR3 region is CASSWGQENTEAFF. The CDR3 nucleotides read TGTGCCAGCAGCTGGGGACAGGAGAACACTGAAGCTTTCTTT. Together with reference TRBV5-8 and TRBJ1-1, the CDR3 gives the full variable domain: EAGVTQSPTHLIKTRGQQATLRCSPISGHTSVYWYQQALGLGLQFLLWYDEGEERNRGNFPPRFSGRQFPNYSSELNVNALELEDSALYLCASSWGQENTEAFFGQGTRLTVV.

The chain employs TRBV7-2 and TRBJ2-3; TRBD2 matches at 13 bases. CDR3 size: 17 residues. The ends lost 4 bases at V and 5 bases at J; junction bases unmatched: 9. The V gene's germline CDR1 is SGHTA and CDR2 FQGNSA. This CDR3 reads CASSSGTSGGAIDTQYF. In DNA form, the CDR3 reads TGTGCCAGCAGCTCCGGAACTAGCGGGGGGGCCATAGATACGCAGTATTTT.

In this sample, this clone turned up a few times. The J gene is TRBJ2-7, the V gene TRBV10-1; the D is unclear. In germline, CDR1 is WNHNN, CDR2 SYGVQD (reference sequence). This CDR3 is built from 18 residues. V lost 0 bases, J lost 3 bases, and 21 bases lay in between. The CDR3 DNA is TGCGCCAGCAGTGAGTCCACCTGCGACTGTATTACCTTCTACGAGCAGTACTTC. It specifies CASSESTCDCITFYEQYF.

On this clone itself: The junction does not match germline at one end; this may be a read error. CDR3 nucleotides: TGTGCCAGCAGTCAAGAAACGCAGGGGTATGGCTACACCTTC. Translating it yields CASSQETQGYGYTF. The chain carries TRBV4-2 and TRBJ1-2; the D gene is possibly TRBD1 (6 bases). Germline assignment: CDR1 LGHNA and CDR2 YNFKEQ. The length of the CDR3 is 14 residues.

V usage is TRBV10-1 and J usage is TRBJ2-1; D is unresolved. This CDR3 region has 12 residues. V gave up 3 bases and J gave up 8 bases, with 8 bases separating them. Germline loops: CDR1 WNHNN, CDR2 SYGVQD (reference sequence). CDR3 bases: TGCGCCAGCAGTGACTTTTCCGATGAGCAGTTCTTC. This gives the protein CASSDFSDEQFF.

The V and J genes are TRBV7-2 and TRBJ1-6; 11 bases agree with TRBD1. The CDR3 runs 14 residues. Germline CDR1 SGHTA, CDR2 FQGNSA. V shed 6 bases and J 9 bases; nucleotides not matched to a gene: 4. The CDR3 DNA reads as TGTGCCAGCAGAACCGGGACAGGGGGTTCACCCCTCCACTTT. Its protein is CASRTGTGGSPLHF.

This chain joins TRBV2 and TRBJ2-1; weak D call: TRBD1 (6 bases). This CDR3 has 14 residues. Per germline, CDR1 SNHLY and CDR2 FYNNEI. The V end was cut by 4 bases, the J end by 4 bases, with 11 bases between. This CDR3 reads CASSGAGAYNEQFF. CDR3 nucleotides: TGTGCCAGCAGTGGGGCAGGGGCATACAATGAGCAGTTCTTC.

This clone was seen a few times. The CDR3 protein is CASSLYRPSTGKIYGYTF. In DNA, the CDR3 is TGTGCCAGCAGCTTATATCGCCCCTCGACAGGGAAAATCTATGGCTACACCTTC. V gene TRBV7-2 combines with J gene TRBJ1-2; 7 nucleotides line up with TRBD1. The CDR3 covers 18 residues. Germline CDR1 reads SGHTA; CDR2 reads FQGNSA. J was trimmed by 4 bases and V by 2 bases; bases with no gene match: 16.

Points on this clone: Other DNA sequences in the same sample also yield this CDR3. The rearrangement joins TRBV5-1 to TRBJ2-5; a possible D gene is TRBD2 (6 bases). CDR1 and CDR2 from the germline V gene are SGHRS and YFSETQ. The germline V and J ends were trimmed by 0 bases and 5 bases, with 11 bases remaining between them. The CDR3 has 14 amino acids. The CDR3 DNA reads TGCGCCAGCAGCTTGGGCGGGGTCGGGGAGACCCAGTACTTC. It specifies CASSLGGVGETQYF.

This clone was observed a handful of times. The chain recombines TRBV28 with TRBJ1-1, with D tentatively TRBD1 (6 bases). Trimming pared 5 bases from V and 2 bases from J, leaving 18 bases between. The V gene's germline CDR1 is MDHEN and CDR2 SYDVKM. The length of the CDR3 is 16 residues. This chain's CDR3 is CASSPDSGTINTEAFF. The CDR3 nucleotides are TGTGCCAGCAGTCCCGACTCCGGGACAATCAACACTGAAGCTTTCTTT.

V usage is TRBV18 and J usage is TRBJ1-2; D is unclear. CDR3 length equals 14 residues. V was pared by 2 bases and J by 1 base, with 8 bases between. The germline V gene encodes CDR1 KGHSH and CDR2 LQKENI. The CDR3 coding sequence is TGTGCCAGCTCACCAGGGCTTAATAACTATGGCTACACCTTC. This sequence encodes CASSPGLNNYGYTF.

This chain connects TRBV5-1 to TRBJ2-6; 8 nucleotides match TRBD2. With V trimmed by 2 bases and J by 4 bases, 8 bases remained unmatched. Per germline, CDR1 SGHRS and CDR2 YFSETQ. This CDR3 has 17 amino acids. This CDR3 is CASSFRGGLSGANVLTF. CDR3 in DNA: TGCGCCAGCAGCTTCCGGGGGGGCCTATCCGGGGCCAACGTCCTGACTTTC.

With regard to this clone: This sample includes further DNA sequences coding for the same CDR3. The chain recombines TRBV6-1 with TRBJ2-3; TRBD2 aligns across 10 bases. Looked up from germline, CDR1 is MNHNS and CDR2 is SASEGT. CDR3 length: 15 amino acids. V shed 1 base, J shed 4 bases, and the junction held 2 bases outside the gene matches. The CDR3 here is CASSEVAGGPDTQYF. The CDR3 nucleotides read TGTGCCAGCAGTGAAGTAGCGGGGGGCCCAGATACGCAGTATTTT.

CDR3 protein: CASSYAHGVSEQYF. In DNA form, the CDR3 reads TGTGCCAGCAGTTACGCTCACGGGGTCTCGGAGCAGTACTTC. This chain links TRBV6-5 with TRBJ2-7; TRBD2 is a possible D gene (5 bases). Germline assignment: CDR1 MNHEY and CDR2 SVGAGI. The CDR3 spans 14 residues. Trimming cost V 2 bases and J 7 bases, with 15 bases left between them.

This clone was recorded once. J is TRBJ2-2 and V is TRBV7-3; TRBD1 aligns across 7 bases. The germline gives CDR1 SGHTA, CDR2 FQGTGA. The CDR3 spans 16 residues. Unmatched junction bases numbered 10, after V lost 5 bases and J lost 4 bases. The CDR3 DNA is TGTGCCAGCAGCCGTCCCGGGACAGCAAGCACCGGGGAGCTGTTTTTT. As protein: CASSRPGTASTGELFF. Full variable domain (rest looked up from reference TRBV7-3 and TRBJ2-2): GAGVSQTPSNKVTEKGKYVELRCDPISGHTALYWYRQSLGQGPEFLIYFQGTGAADDSGLPNDRFFAVRPEGSVSTLKIQRTERGDSAVYLCASSRPGTASTGELFFGEGSRLTVL.

The chain joins TRBV5-4 to TRBJ1-1; TRBD1 is a possible D gene (5 bases). The CDR3 contains 14 residues. In germline, CDR1 is SGHNT, CDR2 YYREEE (reference sequence). The germline V and J ends were trimmed by 1 base and 6 bases, with 13 bases remaining between them. This CDR3 is CASSLTGRMAEAFF. In DNA form, the CDR3 reads TGTGCCAGCAGCTTGACAGGCCGAATGGCTGAAGCTTTCTTT.

CDR3 nucleotides: TGTGCCAGCAGCATTGGAGCGAACACTGAAGCTTTCTTT. Amino acid sequence: CASSIGANTEAFF. The gene calls are TRBV9 and TRBJ1-1; D is unresolved. V lost 4 bases to trimming and J lost 1 base, with 8 bases between them. The CDR3 is made up of 13 amino acids. CDR1 and CDR2 from the germline V gene are SGDLS and YYNGEE.

This chain links TRBV5-4 with TRBJ1-1, with 9 bases aligning to TRBD1. The germline gives CDR1 SGHNT, CDR2 YYREEE (reference sequence). J gave up 5 bases and V 3 bases, and 14 bases lay outside the gene matches. The CDR3 has 17 amino acids. This CDR3 is CASSYDRGTGGVTEAFF. CDR3 coding DNA: TGTGCCAGCAGCTACGACAGGGGGACAGGTGGGGTGACTGAAGCTTTCTTT.

The chain recombines TRBV21-1 with TRBJ2-4; TRBD1, the table's D call, was not compared with the DNA. TRBV21-1 is given as a pseudogene. The length of the CDR3 is 14 residues. CDR3 sequence reads: CASSLTGGRNIQYF. The CDR3 DNA sequence: TGTGCCAGCAGCCTGACAGGGGGGAGAAACATTCAGTACTTC.

In this sample, this clone turned up once. The chain joins TRBV5-4 to TRBJ2-3, with 8 bases identical to TRBD2. J gave up 5 bases and V 4 bases, and 18 bases lay outside the gene matches. There are 18 residues in the CDR3. Germline V gene sequence: CDR1 SGHNT, CDR2 YYREEE (reference sequence). The CDR3 sequence is CASSPKKAGVLNGDTQYF. DNA for the CDR3: TGTGCCAGCAGCCCTAAAAAAGCGGGGGTCCTGAATGGAGATACGCAGTATTTT.

J is TRBJ2-2 and V is TRBV18; TRBD1 matches 7 bases. CDR1 KGHSH and CDR2 LQKENI come from the germline V gene. The V and J ends lost 5 bases and 2 bases, in that order; junction bases with no gene match: 5. The CDR3 is 15 amino acids. CDR3 in DNA: TGTGCCAGCTCATCGGGGACAGTTAACACCGGGGAGCTGTTTTTT. Translated, it gives CASSSGTVNTGELFF.